This is a list of T cell receptor beta chains from one sample in a study of T cell repertoires in cytomegalovirus infection. Each CDR3 protein is one row after TCRdb ran MiXCR on the reads. The data show 900,000 to 950,000 distinct CDR3 sequences, roughly 30% seen once. No antigen has been identified for these receptors. The specimen was cultured CD8+ T cells from PBMCs, collected from culture after CMV antigen stimulation. Receptors originate from a human donor in good health (CMV status not recorded). Some clones in this sample may be carry-over from other donors' samples. The CDR3 runs from the conserved cysteine through the conserved F or W. Each record gives: D gene, clone size, J gene, V gene, CDR3 DNA, CDR3 protein. A D gene is named only where the DNA matches it firmly. A clone size is listed for some rows: how often the clone was seen (once, few, many), or a class if it is expanded.

d_call: -
clone_size: few
j_call: TRBJ2-1
v_call: TRBV6-5
cdr3_nt: TGTGCCAGCAGTTACTCGACCCGGTTCGCAAGCTCCTACAATGAGCAGTTCTTC
cdr3_aa: CASSYSTRFASSYNEQFF

d_call: -
clone_size: few
j_call: TRBJ2-1
v_call: TRBV3-1
cdr3_nt: TGTGCCAGCAGCCATCGGACCCCTAGCTCCTACAATGAGCAGTTCTTC
cdr3_aa: CASSHRTPSSYNEQFF

d_call: -
clone_size: -
j_call: TRBJ1-1
v_call: TRBV6-5
cdr3_nt: TGTGCCAGCAGTTACTCCCTTTCGACAGGTAATCTAGAAGCTTTCTTT
cdr3_aa: CASSYSLSTGNLEAFF

d_call: -
clone_size: -
j_call: TRBJ2-7
v_call: TRBV10-3
cdr3_nt: TGTGCCATCAGTGAGTTCCCCGAAACAGTGTACGAGCAGTACTTC
cdr3_aa: CAISEFPETVYEQYF

d_call: -
clone_size: many
j_call: TRBJ2-1
v_call: TRBV7-2
cdr3_nt: TGTGCCAGCAGCTTAGGTAGCGCGAGTTTGGAGCAGTTCTTC
cdr3_aa: CASSLGSASLEQFF

d_call: -
clone_size: -
j_call: TRBJ2-3
v_call: TRBV7-8
cdr3_nt: TGTGCCAGCAGCTCAACCTCAGTCGATACGCAGTATTTT
cdr3_aa: CASSSTSVDTQYF

d_call: -
clone_size: few
j_call: TRBJ2-3
v_call: TRBV7-6
cdr3_nt: TGTGCCGGAGAGGGGGGGGCAGATACGCAGTATTTT
cdr3_aa: CAGEGGADTQYF

d_call: TRBD2
clone_size: few
j_call: TRBJ2-3
v_call: TRBV5-5
cdr3_nt: TGTGCCAGCAGCTTGCGACTAGCGGGGGGGCCAGGCACAGATACGCAGTATTTT
cdr3_aa: CASSLRLAGGPGTDTQYF

d_call: TRBD1
clone_size: -
j_call: TRBJ2-5
v_call: TRBV3-1
cdr3_nt: TGTGCCAGCACCCAGACAGGGGGAGAGACCCAGTACTTC
cdr3_aa: CASTQTGGETQYF

d_call: -
clone_size: -
j_call: TRBJ1-1
v_call: TRBV20-1
cdr3_nt: TGCAGTGCTAGAGAAGGTTACACTGAAGCTTTCTTT
cdr3_aa: CSAREGYTEAFF

d_call: -
clone_size: few
j_call: TRBJ1-1
v_call: TRBV27
cdr3_nt: TGTGCCAGCAGTCCGGGACACCCTAACGCTTTCTTT
cdr3_aa: CASSPGHPNAFF

d_call: -
clone_size: -
j_call: TRBJ1-2
v_call: TRBV12-3/TRBV12-4
cdr3_nt: TGTGCCAGCAGTTTAGTGGGGGGACTCCGTCGGGGCTACACCTTC
cdr3_aa: CASSLVGGLRRGYTF

d_call: -
clone_size: -
j_call: TRBJ1-1
v_call: TRBV14
cdr3_nt: TGTGCCAGCAGCCCCCTAGGGGGGGCAGGCACTGAAGCTTTCTTT
cdr3_aa: CASSPLGGAGTEAFF

d_call: -
clone_size: -
j_call: TRBJ1-6
v_call: TRBV19
cdr3_nt: TGTGCCAGTATGTCGGGGAACCCCTATAATTCACCCCTCCACTTT
cdr3_aa: CASMSGNPYNSPLHF

d_call: TRBD2
clone_size: -
j_call: TRBJ2-1
v_call: TRBV7-6
cdr3_nt: TGTGCTAGCAGCAAGACTAGCCGGCGCGAGGCTGAGCAGTTCTTC
cdr3_aa: CASSKTSRREAEQFF

d_call: TRBD2
clone_size: -
j_call: TRBJ2-5
v_call: TRBV13
cdr3_nt: TGTGCCAGCAGTGTAAGGGCCCGACTAGCGGGAGAGACCCAGTACTTC
cdr3_aa: CASSVRARLAGETQYF

d_call: -
clone_size: many
j_call: TRBJ2-3
v_call: TRBV27
cdr3_nt: TGTGCCAGCAGCTTAATAACCTCCGACACAGATACGCAGTATTTT
cdr3_aa: CASSLITSDTDTQYF

d_call: -
clone_size: few
j_call: TRBJ2-2
v_call: TRBV4-1
cdr3_nt: TGCGCCAGCAGCCAAGGGACGGCGAACACCGGGGAGCTGTTTTTT
cdr3_aa: CASSQGTANTGELFF

d_call: -
clone_size: -
j_call: TRBJ2-1
v_call: TRBV6-5
cdr3_nt: TGTGCCAGCAGACCGGACTTCTCCCTAAACAATGAGCAGTTCTTC
cdr3_aa: CASRPDFSLNNEQFF

d_call: TRBD1
clone_size: -
j_call: TRBJ1-1
v_call: TRBV4-1
cdr3_nt: TGCGCCAGCAGCCAAGTCGGGACAGCGAGCTTCACTGAAGCTTTCTTT
cdr3_aa: CASSQVGTASFTEAFF

d_call: -
clone_size: -
j_call: TRBJ2-3
v_call: TRBV11-1
cdr3_nt: TGTGCCAGCAGCTTACGGCGGGGTGAAGATACGCAGTATTTT
cdr3_aa: CASSLRRGEDTQYF

d_call: -
clone_size: few
j_call: TRBJ2-5
v_call: TRBV5-6
cdr3_nt: TGTGCCAGCAGCTTGGGTTGGGGGACCCAGTACTTC
cdr3_aa: CASSLGWGTQYF

d_call: -
clone_size: many
j_call: TRBJ1-5
v_call: TRBV28
cdr3_nt: TGTGCCAGCAAAACAGTCTCGGGCAATCAGCCCCAGCATTTT
cdr3_aa: CASKTVSGNQPQHF

d_call: -
clone_size: -
j_call: TRBJ2-1
v_call: TRBV5-8
cdr3_nt: TGTGCCAGCAGCTTGGCGGTAGGGTTCTACAATGAGCAGTTCTTC
cdr3_aa: CASSLAVGFYNEQFF

d_call: TRBD2
clone_size: -
j_call: TRBJ2-5
v_call: TRBV7-6
cdr3_nt: TGTGCCAGCAGCCCTGGGACTAGCGGGGGCCAGTACCAAGAGACCCAGTACTTC
cdr3_aa: CASSPGTSGGQYQETQYF

d_call: -
clone_size: -
j_call: TRBJ1-3
v_call: TRBV11-3
cdr3_nt: TGTGCCAGCAGCTTAGCACCGACCGAGGTCGCAAACACCATATATTTT
cdr3_aa: CASSLAPTEVANTIYF

d_call: -
clone_size: -
j_call: TRBJ2-1
v_call: TRBV5-4
cdr3_nt: TGTGCCAGCAGCTTGTTTGGCGGTGAGCAGTTCTTC
cdr3_aa: CASSLFGGEQFF

d_call: -
clone_size: few
j_call: TRBJ2-2
v_call: TRBV27
cdr3_nt: TGTGCCAGCAGTCACCATCCACCGAACACCGGGGAGCTGTTTTTT
cdr3_aa: CASSHHPPNTGELFF

d_call: TRBD1
clone_size: -
j_call: TRBJ2-2
v_call: TRBV2
cdr3_nt: TGTGCCAGGGAGGCGACAGGGAGAACCGGGGAGCTGTTTTTT
cdr3_aa: CAREATGRTGELFF

d_call: TRBD2
clone_size: -
j_call: TRBJ2-2
v_call: TRBV7-6
cdr3_nt: TGTGCCAGCAGCCCGCGAATTTTCGCGGGGGGGGCCGGCGGGGAGCTGTTTTTT
cdr3_aa: CASSPRIFAGGAGGELFF

d_call: TRBD1
clone_size: few
j_call: TRBJ2-3
v_call: TRBV7-6
cdr3_nt: TGTGCCAGCAGTCCCTACAGGGGGTCAGATACGCAGTATTTT
cdr3_aa: CASSPYRGSDTQYF

d_call: -
clone_size: -
j_call: TRBJ1-5
v_call: TRBV15
cdr3_nt: TGTGCCACCAGCAGAGATGGGGGTGCCAATCAGCCCCAGCATTTT
cdr3_aa: CATSRDGGANQPQHF

d_call: -
clone_size: few
j_call: TRBJ2-1
v_call: TRBV7-9
cdr3_nt: TGTGCCAGCAGCTTAGGAGGAATGATGAGCTCCTACAATGAGCAGTTCTTC
cdr3_aa: CASSLGGMMSSYNEQFF

d_call: -
clone_size: few
j_call: TRBJ2-2
v_call: TRBV6-2/TRBV6-3
cdr3_nt: TGTGCCAGCAGTTACAAGGGCGGGGCGGCGCGGTTCGGGGAGCTGTTTTTT
cdr3_aa: CASSYKGGAARFGELFF

d_call: -
clone_size: few
j_call: TRBJ1-6
v_call: TRBV10-3
cdr3_nt: TGTGCCATCAGGGACAGCAATTCACCCCTCCACTTT
cdr3_aa: CAIRDSNSPLHF